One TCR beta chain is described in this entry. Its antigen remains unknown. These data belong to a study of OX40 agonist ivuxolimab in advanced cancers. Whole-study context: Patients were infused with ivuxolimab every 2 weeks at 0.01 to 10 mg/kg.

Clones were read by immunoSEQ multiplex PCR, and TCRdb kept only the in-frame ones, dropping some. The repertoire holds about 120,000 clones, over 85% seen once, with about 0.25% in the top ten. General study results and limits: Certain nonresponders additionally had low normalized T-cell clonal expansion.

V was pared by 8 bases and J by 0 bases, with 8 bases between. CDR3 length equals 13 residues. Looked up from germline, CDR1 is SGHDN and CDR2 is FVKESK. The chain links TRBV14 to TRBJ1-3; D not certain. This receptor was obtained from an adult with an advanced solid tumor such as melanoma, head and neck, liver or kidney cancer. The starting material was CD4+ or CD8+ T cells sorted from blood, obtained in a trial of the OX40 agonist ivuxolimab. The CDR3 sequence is CASALSSGNTIYF. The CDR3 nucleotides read TGTGCCAGCGCTCTTAGCTCTGGAAACACCATATATTTT.